Listed below are T cell receptor beta chains from one sample, sequenced in a study of T cells in Graves' hyperthyroidism and ophthalmopathy. Each CDR3 protein is one row after TCRdb ran MiXCR on the multiplex PCR reads. Among approximately 590,000 distinct CDR3 sequences listed, around 14% were seen once. Sequenced material: blood. These receptors were obtained from a woman in her 30s with Graves' hyperthyroidism. The CDR3 runs from the conserved cysteine through the conserved F or W. A D gene is named only where the DNA matches it firmly. Rows give clone size only sometimes, using once, few, many, or a class for an expanded clone.

>TRBV7-9|TRBJ1-4|few|16|.
CASSLVEAATNEKLFF
TGTGCCAGCAGCTTAGTGGAGGCTGCAACTAATGAAAAACTGTTTTTT
>TRBV20-1|TRBJ1-2|many|13|TRBD1
CSATTGGNYGYTF
TGCAGTGCAACGACAGGGGGAAACTATGGCTACACCTTC
>TRBV20-1|TRBJ2-1|.|12|.
CSARDPYNEQFF
TGCAGTGCTAGAGACCCCTACAATGAGCAGTTCTTC
>TRBV19|TRBJ2-7|many|14|.
CASSGRDWSYEQYF
TGTGCCAGTAGTGGGCGGGATTGGTCGTACGAGCAGTACTTC
>TRBV30|TRBJ2-6|few|17|TRBD1
CAWSRDRTNSGANVLTF
TGTGCCTGGAGTAGGGACAGGACGAACTCTGGGGCCAACGTCCTGACTTTC
>TRBV27|TRBJ2-3|many|11|.
CATLMADTQYF
TGTGCCACCCTGATGGCAGATACGCAGTATTTT
>TRBV5-6|TRBJ2-1|many|17|TRBD1
CASSWVLGQGTYNEQFF
TGTGCCAGCAGCTGGGTCCTGGGACAGGGCACCTACAATGAGCAGTTCTTC
>TRBV30|TRBJ2-1|.|14|TRBD2
CAWSGGSSYNEQFF
TGTGCCTGGAGCGGCGGGAGCTCCTACAATGAGCAGTTCTTC
>TRBV12-3/TRBV12-4|TRBJ2-2|many|14|TRBD1
CASSLRTGAGELFF
TGTGCCAGCAGTCTCAGGACAGGGGCCGGGGAGCTGTTTTTT
>TRBV12-3/TRBV12-4|TRBJ2-7|many|12|.
CASSPGPYEQYF
TGTGCCAGCAGCCCAGGACCCTACGAGCAGTACTTC
>TRBV19|TRBJ2-1|few|16|TRBD2
CASSQAGLAGRDEQFF
TGTGCCAGTAGTCAAGCCGGACTAGCGGGACGCGATGAGCAGTTCTTC
>TRBV7-2|TRBJ1-3|.|15|.
CASSLVASSGNTIYF
TGTGCCAGCAGCTTAGTGGCCAGCTCTGGAAACACCATATATTTT
>TRBV12-3/TRBV12-4|TRBJ2-1|many|15|TRBD1
CASSSTGGIDNEQFF
TGTGCCAGCAGTTCGACAGGGGGCATAGACAATGAGCAGTTCTTC
>TRBV11-2|TRBJ2-1|many|17|.
CASSLVPVQGLYNEQFF
TGTGCCAGCAGCTTAGTACCCGTGCAGGGACTTTACAATGAGCAGTTCTTC
>TRBV29-1|TRBJ2-1|few|12|.
CSVGTVLNEQFF
TGCAGCGTTGGGACGGTTTTGAATGAGCAGTTCTTC
>TRBV2|TRBJ2-1|many|14|TRBD2
CASRAGPLANEQFF
TGTGCCAGCAGAGCGGGACCACTTGCGAATGAGCAGTTCTTC
>TRBV4-2|TRBJ2-1|.|15|.
CASSQDRKGENEQFF
TGTGCCAGCAGCCAAGATCGGAAAGGGGAAAATGAGCAGTTCTTC
>TRBV7-2|TRBJ2-3|many|17|TRBD2
CASSLGLAGVATDTQYF
TGTGCCAGCAGCCTGGGACTAGCGGGAGTGGCAACAGATACGCAGTATTTT
>TRBV7-2|TRBJ2-2|few|15|.
CASSFFGGFERELFF
TGTGCCAGCAGCTTTTTCGGGGGTTTTGAGCGGGAGCTGTTTTTT
>TRBV5-1|TRBJ1-1|few|14|TRBD1
CASSRDSRGQVAFF
TGCGCCAGCAGCCGGGACAGCCGGGGGCAGGTAGCTTTCTTT
>TRBV20-1|TRBJ2-5|many|17|TRBD2
CSATVPSGAVLRETQYF
TGCAGTGCCACAGTTCCTAGCGGGGCGGTGTTGAGAGAGACCCAGTACTTC
>TRBV12-3/TRBV12-4|TRBJ1-2|few|15|TRBD1
CASSIGQGGNYGYTF
TGTGCCAGCAGCATAGGACAGGGGGGTAACTATGGCTACACCTTC
>TRBV6-5|TRBJ2-5|.|16|.
CASSYSLLGDQETQYF
TGTGCCAGCAGTTACTCCCTATTAGGGGACCAAGAGACCCAGTACTTC
>TRBV6-2/TRBV6-3|TRBJ2-1|.|17|.
CASSLRLVGAWMNEQFF
TGTGCCAGCAGTTTGCGACTAGTCGGGGCTTGGATGAATGAGCAGTTCTTC
>TRBV2|TRBJ2-3|.|14|.
CASRRGGGTDTQYF
TGTGCCAGCAGGAGAGGGGGTGGCACAGATACGCAGTATTTT
>TRBV27|TRBJ2-1|many|14|TRBD2
CASSRTSGREEQFF
TGTGCCAGCAGCCGGACTAGCGGGAGGGAGGAGCAGTTCTTC
>TRBV30|TRBJ1-6|many|13|.
CAWSYGNNSPLHF
TGTGCCTGGAGTTATGGCAATAATTCACCCCTCCACTTT
>TRBV30|TRBJ2-7|.|13|.
CAWRSSRGWEQYF
TGTGCCTGGAGGTCCTCTCGGGGATGGGAGCAGTACTTC
>TRBV6-1|TRBJ2-3|.|17|TRBD2
CASSKAGGTMRTDTQYF
TGTGCCAGCAGTAAAGCGGGGGGAACTATGCGCACAGATACGCAGTATTTT
>TRBV20-1|TRBJ1-2|many|12|TRBD1
CSGGTTGAGYTF
TGCAGTGGGGGTACGACAGGGGCTGGCTACACCTTC
>TRBV19|TRBJ1-5|many|15|.
CASSNRGRSNQPQHF
TGTGCCAGTAGTAACCGGGGACGGTCAAATCAGCCCCAGCATTTT
>TRBV20-1|TRBJ1-5|.|14|.
CSASYGSDYQPQHF
TGCAGTGCTAGTTACGGGAGTGATTATCAGCCCCAGCATTTT
>TRBV9|TRBJ2-5|.|15|.
CASSVAGGITGTQYF
TGTGCCAGCAGCGTAGCTGGTGGGATAACGGGGACCCAGTACTTC
>TRBV7-2|TRBJ1-1|.|14|.
CASSLGLGGSEAFF
TGTGCCAGCAGCTTAGGATTGGGGGGCTCTGAAGCTTTCTTT
>TRBV20-1|TRBJ2-7|few|13|TRBD2
CSTLLAGVDEQYF
TGCAGTACACTTCTAGCGGGAGTTGACGAGCAGTACTTC
>TRBV28|TRBJ2-3|.|19|TRBD2
CASGGRGQGLAGPTDTQYF
TGTGCCAGCGGGGGTCGGGGGCAAGGACTAGCGGGACCGACAGATACGCAGTATTTT
>TRBV6-2/TRBV6-3|TRBJ2-6|.|16|TRBD1
CASSIDRVVGANILTF
TGTGCCAGCAGTATCGACAGGGTGGTGGGGGCCAACATCCTGACTTTC
>TRBV6-1|TRBJ2-7|few|14|.
CASSRVPVGGRQYF
TGTGCCAGCAGTCGAGTCCCTGTTGGTGGGCGGCAGTACTTC
>TRBV30|TRBJ2-2|many|14|.
CAWSVTQGTGELFF
TGTGCCTGGAGTGTAACCCAAGGGACCGGGGAGCTGTTTTTT
>TRBV20-1|TRBJ2-6|.|16|TRBD1
CSARPFRGPGANVLTF
TGCAGTGCTAGACCATTCAGGGGGCCTGGGGCCAACGTCCTGACTTTC
>TRBV18|TRBJ2-3|many|17|.
CASSADDLRASTDTQYF
TGTGCCAGCTCAGCGGACGACCTGAGGGCTAGCACAGATACGCAGTATTTT
>TRBV3-1|TRBJ2-5|.|16|.
CASSQSPWDFQETQYF
TGTGCCAGCAGCCAATCCCCGTGGGACTTTCAGGAGACCCAGTACTTC
>TRBV24-1|TRBJ2-3|many|16|TRBD1
CATSDSPGQGADTQYF
TGTGCCACCAGTGATTCCCCGGGACAGGGCGCAGATACGCAGTATTTT
>TRBV20-1|TRBJ1-2|many|13|TRBD1
CSASPTGGGGYTF
TGCAGTGCTAGTCCAACAGGGGGCGGTGGCTACACCTTC
>TRBV30|TRBJ2-7|many|14|.
CAWNSPAPSLEQYF
TGTGCCTGGAACTCACCGGCCCCTTCTCTCGAGCAGTACTTC
>TRBV7-2|TRBJ2-4|once|19|TRBD2
CASSYPLAGGPRAKNIQYF
TGTGCCAGCAGCTACCCACTAGCGGGAGGCCCCCGAGCCAAAAACATTCAGTACTTC
>TRBV5-6|TRBJ2-1|.|16|TRBD2
CASSLDPAGAPDEQFF
TGTGCCAGCAGCTTGGATCCAGCGGGAGCGCCCGATGAGCAGTTCTTC
>TRBV3-1|TRBJ2-1|many|16|TRBD2
CASSQDLAGGPDEQFF
TGTGCCAGCAGCCAAGATCTAGCGGGAGGGCCTGATGAGCAGTTCTTC
>TRBV7-9|TRBJ2-3|many|16|TRBD2
CASRELAGGPADTQYF
TGTGCCAGCAGAGAACTAGCGGGAGGGCCTGCAGATACGCAGTATTTT
>TRBV6-1|TRBJ1-1|.|14|.
CASRDFTTGTEAFF
TGTGCCAGCAGAGATTTCACAACTGGCACTGAAGCTTTCTTT
>TRBV7-6|TRBJ2-1|many|16|TRBD2
CASSAGLAGYYNEQFF
TGTGCCAGCAGCGCAGGACTAGCGGGATATTACAATGAGCAGTTCTTC
>TRBV11-2|TRBJ2-7|.|13|TRBD2
CASASGSGHEQYF
TGTGCCAGCGCTAGCGGGAGTGGGCACGAGCAGTACTTC
>TRBV11-3|TRBJ1-1|many|13|.
CASSLEAGSEAFF
TGTGCCAGCAGCTTAGAGGCCGGGAGTGAAGCTTTCTTT
>TRBV19|TRBJ2-1|.|17|TRBD2
CASALDGTSGSFNEQFF
TGTGCCAGTGCCCTCGACGGGACTAGCGGAAGTTTCAATGAGCAGTTCTTC
>TRBV7-3|TRBJ2-5|many|13|.
CASSRSTTETQYF
TGTGCCAGCAGCCGCTCCACCACGGAGACCCAGTACTTC
>TRBV5-6|TRBJ1-5|.|16|.
CASSSPSGHSNQPQHF
TGTGCCAGCAGCTCCCCCTCGGGGCATAGCAATCAGCCCCAGCATTTT
>TRBV5-1|TRBJ1-1|few|14|.
CASSSTTVNTEAFF
TGCGCCAGCAGCTCTACGACAGTGAACACTGAAGCTTTCTTT